This record concerns one T cell receptor (beta chain) sequence. What it recognizes is unknown. TCRdb ran MiXCR on the 5' RACE reads and lists one entry per CDR3 protein. The sample gives under 30,000 distinct CDR3 sequences, 4% to 6% of which show up once; 4% to 6.5% is in the top ten. The time point here: sample taken at primary tumor resection. Extraction of whole RNA from tumor, nontumor lung or frozen PBMC preceded unsorted sequencing. The data are from a study of spatial heterogeneity in lung cancer. Study-wide results and caveats: Ubiquitous expanded tumor TCRs appeared in blood more at resection than follow-up.

The source material was PBMCs, sampled at surgery. This TCR was recovered from a male donor with early-stage non-small cell lung cancer.

CDR3 nucleotides: TGTGCCAGTAGTATAATTGAGAACAATCAGCCCCAGCATTTT. Protein product: CASSIIENNQPQHF. The chain carries TRBV19 and TRBJ1-5, with D uncertain. Germline V CDR1 and CDR2: LNHDA, SQIVND (reference sequence). There are 14 residues in the CDR3. The ends were cut back, 2 bases at V and 3 bases at J, with 8 bases in the middle.